The next 15 T cell receptor beta chains were all read from a single sample in a study of T cell repertoires in cytomegalovirus infection. Their target antigens are unknown. TCRdb reprocessed the reads with MiXCR, giving one entry per CDR3 protein. This sample has some 920,000 distinct CDR3 sequences, with approximately 31% found just once. This sample comprised cultured CD8+ T cells from PBMCs, obtained from culture after CMV antigen stimulation. These receptors were obtained from a human donor in good health (CMV status not recorded). Some clones in this sample may be carry-over from other donors' samples.

The chain is built from TRBV27 and TRBJ2-1; a possible D gene is TRBD2 (5 bases). The CDR3 extends over 13 amino acids. The ends were cut back, 4 bases at V and 8 bases at J, with 12 bases in the middle. Germline-derived CDR1 and CDR2 are MNHEY and SMNVEV (reference sequence). This chain's CDR3 is CASSWVGSDEQFF. CDR3 coding DNA: TGTGCCAGCAGTTGGGTAGGGAGCGATGAGCAGTTCTTC.

This clonotype was seen many times. V usage is TRBV7-8 and J usage is TRBJ2-1; TRBD2 might be the D (5 bases). This CDR3 has 16 residues. Between the trimmed V and J ends, which lost 5 bases and 0 bases, there was a span of 14 bases. Germline V gene data show CDR1 as SGHVS and CDR2 as FQNEAQ. Here the CDR3 reads CASSANQRSSYNEQFF. The CDR3 nucleotides are TGTGCCAGCAGCGCAAATCAGCGGAGCTCCTACAATGAGCAGTTCTTC.

The CDR3 coding sequence is TGTGCCAGCAGCTTAGGGCACAGTACCTACGAGCAGTACTTC. The encoded protein is CASSLGHSTYEQYF. The chain links TRBV7-2 to TRBJ2-7; the D is unclear. This CDR3 spans 14 amino acids. The V gene lost 1 base and the J gene lost 2 bases, with 9 bases spanning the gap. Germline assignment: CDR1 SGHTA and CDR2 FQGNSA.

As for this clonotype: A much larger clone differs from this one at a single base, so this may be a read error. The chain combines TRBV7-4 with TRBJ1-1; the D is unclear. The CDR3 extends over 10 amino acids. Germline V gene data show CDR1 as SGHVT and CDR2 as SQSDAQ. Trimming cost V 0 bases and J 9 bases, with 2 bases left between them. The CDR3 nucleotides are TGTGCCAGCAGCTTAGCTAAAGCTTTCTTT. This sequence encodes CASSLAKAFF.

The chain is built from TRBV20-1 and TRBJ2-7, with 7 positions matching TRBD1. The CDR3 runs to 14 residues. Germline V lookup: CDR1 DFQATT, CDR2 SNEGSKA (reference sequence). The J segment lost 3 bases and the V segment lost 0 bases, leaving 5 bases of the junction unmatched. CDR3 sequence reads: CSARDRDRRYEQYF. In DNA, the CDR3 is TGCAGTGCTAGAGATCGGGACAGACGCTACGAGCAGTACTTC.

This clonotype was found a few times. The chain couples TRBV7-6 to TRBJ2-5; D might be TRBD1 (6 bases). Germline values: CDR1 SGHVS, CDR2 FNYEAQ. V lost 3 bases and J lost 1, with 9 bases in between. The CDR3 loop spans 14 amino acids. DNA for the CDR3: TGTGCCAGCAGCTTCCGGGACACCCAAGAGACCCAGTACTTC. Residues: CASSFRDTQETQYF.

The V gene is TRBV4-1, the J gene TRBJ1-5; TRBD1 matches 10 bases. Losses at the gene ends were 0 bases for V and 3 bases for J; bases not matched to a gene: 17. Germline V CDR1 and CDR2: MGHRA, YSYEKL. This CDR3 is built from 21 residues. This CDR3 is CASSQDLFMTGGFGVNQPQHF. CDR3 in DNA: TGCGCCAGCAGCCAAGATCTCTTCATGACAGGGGGCTTTGGTGTCAATCAGCCCCAGCATTTT.

V gene TRBV11-3 combines with J gene TRBJ2-2, with 12 bases matching TRBD2. The ends lost 5 bases at V and 7 bases at J; junction bases unmatched: 8. Germline assignment: CDR1 SGHNT and CDR2 YENEEA. CDR3 size: 16 residues. The CDR3: CASSRTSGERFGELFF. The DNA for the CDR3 is TGTGCCAGCAGCCGGACTAGCGGGGAACGGTTCGGGGAGCTGTTTTTT.

The rearrangement joins TRBV24-1 to TRBJ2-2, with unresolved D. V lost 3 bases and J 5 bases, leaving 9 bases between the germline ends. From germline, CDR1 is KGHDR and CDR2 SFDVKD. This CDR3 spans 14 amino acids. The CDR3 sequence is CATSDRGRTGELFF. The CDR3 bases are TGTGCCACCAGTGATCGCGGACGGACCGGGGAGCTGTTTTTT.

The chain couples TRBV20-1 to TRBJ1-6, with TRBD1 identical over 9 bases. The CDR3 totals 14 residues. J lost 10 bases, V lost 6 bases, and 10 bases had no gene match. Germline lookup yields CDR1 DFQATT and CDR2 SNEGSKA (reference sequence). DNA for the CDR3: TGCAGTGCCAGGACAGGGGCGGTTAACTCACCCCTCCACTTT. This encodes CSARTGAVNSPLHF.

The chain joins TRBV18 to TRBJ1-3; D is possibly TRBD1 (5 bases). V lost 2 bases, J lost 0 bases, and 14 bases lay in between. The CDR3 sequence is 17 residues long. From germline, CDR1 is KGHSH and CDR2 LQKENI. This CDR3 is CASSPRKTDSSGNTIYF. The CDR3 nucleotides are TGTGCCAGCTCACCAAGAAAGACAGACAGCTCTGGAAACACCATATATTTT.

V and J are TRBV19 and TRBJ2-2; 8 bases agree with TRBD2. The CDR3 loop spans 15 amino acids. Germline values: CDR1 LNHDA, CDR2 SQIVND (reference sequence). Losses at the gene ends were 7 bases for V and 5 bases for J; bases not matched to a gene: 9. The CDR3, as DNA: TGTGCCAGTAAACGGGGGGGCTTGAGAACCGGGGAGCTGTTTTTT. Translated: CASKRGGLRTGELFF.

This chain uses TRBV6-1 with TRBJ1-1, with TRBD1 as a possible D gene (5 bases). This CDR3 contains 15 residues. V lost 4 bases, J lost 1 base, and 13 bases lay in between. In germline, CDR1 is MNHNS, CDR2 SASEGT. The CDR3 spells CASSGPPGQNTEAFF. The CDR3 coding sequence is TGTGCCAGCAGTGGACCCCCCGGACAGAACACTGAAGCTTTCTTT.

CDR3 amino acids: CASSPTMGYEQYF. The CDR3 DNA follows: TGTGCCAGCAGTCCCACTATGGGTTACGAGCAGTACTTC. The chain carries TRBV27 and TRBJ2-7; no reliable D call. With 5 bases removed from V and 4 bases from J, the gap between germline ends came to 12 bases. This CDR3 spans 13 amino acids. In germline, CDR1 is MNHEY, CDR2 SMNVEV (reference sequence).

This clonotype was seen a handful of times. The rearrangement uses TRBV6-1 and TRBJ2-1, with D tentatively TRBD1 or TRBD2 (6 bases each). This CDR3 region has 19 residues. Trimming removed 5 bases from V and 2 bases from J, with 25 bases in between. Germline V gives CDR1 MNHNS, CDR2 SASEGT. The CDR3: CASSRGLARGAPAYNEQFF. CDR3 coding DNA: TGTGCCAGCAGTAGAGGATTAGCTAGGGGGGCCCCTGCCTACAATGAGCAGTTCTTC.